This TCR beta chain was retrieved from a study of Ad26.COV2.S vaccination and SARS-CoV-2 variants. Treatment: roughly 20 received Ad26.COV2.S at low or high dose, single or two shots; 5 received placebo; per-sample allocation not given. On day 63 after the first injection, vaccine and placebo recipients gave samples. The data were produced by immunoSEQ multiplex PCR, yet TCRdb's version contains in-frame clones alone and is incomplete. The sample holds about 350,000 clones, around 88% seen once. The receptor was isolated from a person between 18 and 59 years old who received the Ad26.COV2.S COVID-19 vaccine or a placebo. The material sequenced was peripheral blood, taken in a trial of Ad26.COV2.S vaccine versus placebo.

CDR3 residues: CSVEYTGELFF. The CDR3 DNA sequence: TGCAGCGTTGAGTACACCGGGGAGCTGTTTTTT. The chain recombines TRBV29-1 with TRBJ2-2; D unresolved. The CDR3 contains 11 residues. Trimming cost V 3 bases and J 3 bases, with 2 bases left between them. Per germline, CDR1 SQVTM and CDR2 ANQGSEA.